This T cell receptor beta chain was sequenced during a study of T cell repertoires in cytomegalovirus infection. At the level of the study: Based on public TCR beta signatures, there were indications of CMV infection and of a matching HLA type.

TCRdb analysed the reads with MiXCR anew, one entry per CDR3 protein. Of 200,000 or so distinct CDR3 sequences listed, 15% to 20% were seen once; the top ten hold around 3.1%. Details on this clonotype: Its antigen is not known.

The CDR3 consists of 14 residues. CDR1 is SEHNR, CDR2 FQNEAQ, per germline (reference sequence). Trimming removed 5 bases from V and 4 bases from J; junction bases left unmatched: 5. Study conclusions and caveats: Adding up the frequency of public TCR beta families identified people who carried CMV plus the relevant HLA. HLA-C-restricted TCR beta clonotypes specific for CMV led the ex vivo response.

This receptor was taken from a human donor in good health (CMV status not recorded). Some clones in this sample may be carry-over from other donors' samples. Sequencing input: PBMCs. This chain links TRBV7-9 with TRBJ1-1, with 9 bases matching TRBD1. In DNA form, the CDR3 reads TGTGCCAGCAGCCCGCCGGGACAGGGCACTGAAGCTTTCTTT. It codes for CASSPPGQGTEAFF.